A selection of T cell receptor beta chains follows, all from one sample in a study of OX40 agonist ivuxolimab in advanced cancers. Using immunoSEQ multiplex PCR, the repertoire was profiled, and TCRdb retains in-frame clones only, with some absent. There are roughly 73,000 clones in the sample; about 91% occur only once, and more than 2.5% lies in the top ten. The sample in question was CD4+ or CD8+ T cells sorted from blood, obtained in a trial of the OX40 agonist ivuxolimab. The receptors shown here come from an adult with an advanced solid tumor such as melanoma, head and neck, liver or kidney cancer. CDR3s include the opening cysteine and the closing phenylalanine or tryptophan. The D gene is left open where the match is weak. Clone size is stated in some rows and not others, as once, few, many or a class when expanded.

J | size | D | V | CDR3 | DNA
TRBJ2-2 | . | . | TRBV13 | CASSFRVTNTGELFF | TGTGCCAGCAGCTTCCGGGTTACGAACACCGGGGAGCTGTTTTTT
TRBJ2-7 | once | . | TRBV29-1 | CSVEPDNSYEQYF | TGCAGCGTTGAACCGGACAACTCCTACGAGCAGTACTTC
TRBJ2-3 | . | . | TRBV6-5 | CASSEQGDTQYF | TGTGCCAGCAGTGAACAGGGAGATACGCAGTATTTT
TRBJ2-7 | . | TRBD1 | TRBV7-2 | CASSRDRGLEQYF | TGTGCCAGCAGCCGGGACAGGGGGCTCGAGCAGTACTTC
TRBJ2-1 | few | TRBD2 | TRBV6-5 | CASREPGLANNEQFF | TGTGCCAGCAGAGAGCCGGGACTAGCGAACAATGAGCAGTTCTTC
TRBJ2-1 | few | TRBD2 | TRBV4-1 | CASTIAGGTYNEQFF | TGCGCCAGCACCATAGCGGGGGGGACCTACAATGAGCAGTTCTTC
TRBJ2-2 | once | . | TRBV7-3 | CASSFTGQGTGELFF | TGTGCCAGCAGCTTTACAGGGCAGGGCACCGGGGAGCTGTTTTTT
TRBJ2-7 | . | TRBD2 | TRBV4-1 | CASSQNLAAPSYEQYF | TGCGCCAGCAGCCAAAACCTAGCGGCCCCCTCCTACGAGCAGTACTTC
TRBJ2-7 | . | TRBD1 | TRBV19 | CASSIRRQGYEQYF | TGTGCCAGTAGTATTCGACGACAGGGCTACGAGCAGTACTTC
TRBJ2-5 | . | . | TRBV6-1 | CASSPRQEETQYF | TGTGCCAGCAGTCCCCGACAGGAAGAGACCCAGTACTTC
TRBJ2-7 | . | . | TRBV7-9 | CASSSTGRTYEQYF | TGTGCCAGCAGCAGCACCGGGAGAACCTACGAGCAGTACTTC
TRBJ2-7 | once | . | TRBV11-2 | CASSPGPLSYEQYF | TGTGCCAGCAGCCCCGGTCCTTTATCCTACGAGCAGTACTTC
TRBJ2-3 | . | . | TRBV7-9 | CASSSRGGLAHGDTQYF | TGTGCCAGCAGCTCGAGAGGGGGACTGGCCCATGGAGATACGCAGTATTTT
TRBJ2-1 | . | TRBD2 | TRBV28 | CASSPNVGLAGHNEQFF | TGTGCCAGCAGTCCGAACGTGGGACTAGCGGGCCACAATGAGCAGTTCTTC
TRBJ1-1 | . | TRBD1 | TRBV4-2 | CASSRDSGNTEAFF | TGTGCCAGCAGCCGGGACAGTGGTAACACTGAAGCTTTCTTT
TRBJ1-5 | . | . | TRBV30 | CAWSVRGLNQPQHF | TGTGCCTGGAGTGTACGAGGTCTCAATCAGCCCCAGCATTTT
TRBJ1-3 | . | . | TRBV7-9 | CASSPGTSGNTIYF | TGTGCCAGCAGCCCGGGGACCTCTGGAAACACCATATATTTT
TRBJ2-3 | . | . | TRBV6-1 | CASSDPGIGIPDTQYF | TGTGCCAGCAGTGATCCCGGGATTGGGATTCCAGATACGCAGTATTTT
TRBJ1-5 | . | . | TRBV6-1 | CASREDQPQHF | TGTGCCAGCAGAGAGGATCAGCCCCAGCATTTT
TRBJ1-2 | . | TRBD1 | TRBV28 | CASRGTGYGYTF | TGTGCCAGCAGAGGGACAGGCTATGGCTACACCTTC
TRBJ2-7 | once | . | TRBV2 | CASSEGRRGSYEQYF | TGTGCCAGCAGTGAAGGGAGACGGGGGTCCTACGAGCAGTACTTC
TRBJ2-1 | once | . | TRBV28 | CATGGSRDTYNEQFF | TGTGCCACCGGGGGTTCCCGGGACACGTACAATGAGCAGTTCTTC
TRBJ1-1 | . | . | TRBV9 | CASSVVGETEAFF | TGTGCCAGCAGCGTAGTCGGGGAAACCGAAGCTTTCTTT
TRBJ2-7 | . | . | TRBV18 | CASSPTAAYEQYF | TGTGCCAGCTCACCGACAGCGGCCTACGAGCAGTACTTC
TRBJ1-1 | once | TRBD1 | TRBV7-6 | CASSLAPGQYASNTEAFF | TGTGCCAGCAGCTTAGCCCCGGGACAGTACGCTTCGAACACTGAAGCTTTCTTT
TRBJ1-5 | . | . | TRBV28 | CASTERSGQVNQPQHF | TGTGCCAGCACCGAACGGTCAGGGCAGGTCAATCAGCCCCAGCATTTT
TRBJ1-4 | few | TRBD1 | TRBV19 | CASRTGQSRGATNEKLFF | TGTGCCAGTAGGACGGGACAGTCTCGTGGTGCAACTAATGAAAAACTGTTTTTT
TRBJ2-5 | . | . | TRBV18 | CASSPGQETQYF | TGTGCCAGCTCACCGGGACAAGAGACCCAGTACTTC
TRBJ1-1 | . | . | TRBV10-3 | CAISGRGGSSDTEAFF | TGTGCCATCAGTGGACGGGGGGGGTCGTCGGACACTGAAGCTTTCTTT
TRBJ2-1 | . | . | TRBV7-3 | CASSDGLVGEQFF | TGTGCCAGCAGCGACGGTCTTGTGGGTGAGCAGTTCTTC
TRBJ2-5 | few | . | TRBV25-1 | CASSEEGPIETQYF | TGTGCCAGCAGTGAAGAAGGACCTATAGAGACCCAGTACTTC
TRBJ1-5 | . | . | TRBV6-6 | CASNRQKYSNQPQHF | TGTGCCAGCAATAGACAAAAGTATAGCAATCAGCCCCAGCATTTT
TRBJ1-5 | . | TRBD1 | TRBV6-1 | CASRGTGKNQPQHF | TGTGCCAGCAGGGGGACAGGGAAGAATCAGCCCCAGCATTTT
TRBJ2-7 | . | . | TRBV7-8 | CASSLDGTPYF | TGTGCCAGCAGCTTAGATGGGACTCCTTACTTC
TRBJ2-5 | . | TRBD1 | TRBV7-9 | CASIKGPRQGHQETQYF | TGTGCCAGCATCAAAGGGCCCCGACAGGGCCACCAAGAGACCCAGTACTTC
TRBJ2-1 | . | . | TRBV7-3 | CASSPPGTYNEQFF | TGTGCCAGCAGCCCCCCTGGGACTTACAATGAGCAGTTCTTC
TRBJ1-1 | . | TRBD1 | TRBV19 | CASTPQGAPLNTEAFF | TGTGCCAGTACCCCACAGGGGGCTCCATTGAACACTGAAGCTTTCTTT
TRBJ1-1 | few | TRBD1 | TRBV5-5 | CASSWGQQGTEAFF | TGTGCCAGCAGCTGGGGACAGCAAGGGACTGAAGCTTTCTTT
TRBJ2-1 | . | TRBD2 | TRBV6-1 | CASSLAGGPYNEQFF | TGTGCCAGCAGCCTAGCGGGAGGGCCATACAATGAGCAGTTCTTC
TRBJ1-5 | . | . | TRBV2 | CASSDIWGNQPQHF | TGTGCCAGCAGTGACATTTGGGGGAATCAGCCCCAGCATTTT
TRBJ2-3 | . | TRBD1 | TRBV6-1 | CASSEAGTGTDTQYF | TGTGCCAGCAGTGAAGCCGGGACAGGGACAGATACGCAGTATTTT
TRBJ2-5 | . | TRBD2 | TRBV5-8 | CASSLGGTSGIRETQYF | TGTGCCAGCAGCTTGGGGGGGACTAGCGGGATTCGGGAGACCCAGTACTTC
TRBJ1-1 | . | TRBD1 | TRBV2 | CASRGQVLTEAFF | TGTGCCAGCCGCGGACAGGTACTCACTGAAGCTTTCTTT
TRBJ1-3 | . | . | TRBV5-6 | CASSSGNTIYF | TGTGCCAGCAGCTCAGGAAACACCATATATTTT
TRBJ2-5 | . | . | TRBV11-2 | CASSLVLGGQETQYF | TGTGCCAGCAGCTTAGTACTTGGAGGGCAGGAGACCCAGTACTTC
TRBJ2-7 | . | . | TRBV19 | CASRHRAAAGSDHKISYEQYF | TGTGCCAGTAGGCACCGGGCCGCAGCGGGCAGCGACCACAAAATCAGCTACGAGCAGTACTTC
TRBJ1-2 | . | TRBD1 | TRBV27 | CASSFAGGHGYTF | TGTGCCAGCAGTTTCGCAGGGGGGCATGGCTACACCTTC
TRBJ2-3 | . | . | TRBV10-2 | CASSYAGTDTQYF | TGCGCCAGCAGCTACGCGGGGACAGATACGCAGTATTTT
TRBJ1-5 | . | TRBD1 | TRBV19 | CASRDRSNQPQHF | TGTGCCAGTAGGGACAGGAGCAATCAGCCCCAGCATTTT
TRBJ2-1 | . | TRBD2 | TRBV7-3 | CASSPRLAGKNEQFF | TGTGCCAGCAGCCCTCGACTAGCGGGTAAGAATGAGCAGTTCTTC
TRBJ1-4 | . | TRBD1 | TRBV4-1 | CASSRTGLEKLFF | TGCGCCAGCAGCAGGACAGGTCTTGAAAAACTGTTTTTT
TRBJ2-3 | once | . | TRBV28 | CASRYQTDTQYF | TGTGCCAGCAGATACCAGACAGATACGCAGTATTTT
TRBJ2-5 | . | . | TRBV7-6 | CASSLIQLQETQYF | TGTGCCAGCAGCTTAATCCAGCTCCAAGAGACCCAGTACTTC
TRBJ2-7 | . | . | TRBV5-4 | CASSKTGYEQYF | TGTGCCAGCAGCAAGACGGGCTACGAGCAGTACTTC
TRBJ1-5 | . | TRBD1 | TRBV4-2 | CASSQGGTDNQPQHF | TGTGCCAGCAGCCAAGGGGGGACAGATAATCAGCCCCAGCATTTT
TRBJ2-7 | . | . | TRBV9 | CASSVVLGSTYEQYF | TGTGCCAGCAGCGTAGTTCTAGGGAGTACTTACGAGCAGTACTTC
TRBJ1-2 | once | . | TRBV18 | CASSPPVLKGYGYTF | TGTGCCAGCTCACCACCAGTGCTAAAAGGCTATGGCTACACCTTC
TRBJ2-1 | . | TRBD2 | TRBV27 | CASSFVRAGGANEQFF | TGTGCCAGCAGTTTTGTTAGAGCGGGAGGGGCCAATGAGCAGTTCTTC
TRBJ2-7 | . | TRBD1 | TRBV6-6 | CASSYGTGGYEQYF | TGTGCCAGCAGTTACGGGACAGGGGGCTACGAGCAGTACTTC